Listed below are T cell receptor beta chains from one sample, sequenced in a study of CXCR3-negative and CXCR3-positive naive CD8 T cells. TCRdb re-called the 5' RACE reads and gives one entry per CDR3 protein, without DNA. The specimen's table records 75,000 to 90,000 distinct CDR3 sequences. The sample was naive CXCR3+ CD8+ T cells from blood. The origin of the receptors is a human donor in good health. Some clones in this sample may be carry-over from other donors' samples. CDR3s include the opening cysteine and the closing phenylalanine or tryptophan.

J | V | length | CDR3
TRBJ2-5 | TRBV18 | 18 | CASSPPEVGGNGVETQYF
TRBJ2-7 | TRBV7-7 | 12 | CASSDTVCEQYF
TRBJ2-7 | TRBV12-3/TRBV12-4 | 17 | CASSLAIGPKQGYEEYF
TRBJ2-2 | TRBV10-1 | 14 | CASSGRASAGELFF
TRBJ2-7 | TRBV28 | 15 | CASRLVRTGAHEQYF
TRBJ2-5 | TRBV28 | 16 | CASSLWSRVGLETQYF
TRBJ2-1 | TRBV20-1 | 16 | CSGRDRVFEGVNEQFF
TRBJ2-7 | TRBV5-1 | 14 | CASSWDRGSSEQYF
TRBJ2-5 | TRBV5-1 | 16 | CASSPLAGGRLETQYF
TRBJ1-1 | TRBV9 | 13 | CASSVDGMTEAFF
TRBJ1-2 | TRBV7-8 | 14 | CASSADRAYYGYTF
TRBJ2-3 | TRBV7-3 | 15 | CASSLSSGSSDTQYF
TRBJ2-1 | TRBV6-5 | 15 | CASSYSESSYNEQFF
TRBJ2-4 | TRBV30 | 17 | CAWRPKRRPAPKNIQYF
TRBJ2-7 | TRBV3-1 | 15 | CASSQEGTENYEQYF